This T cell receptor beta chain was captured by sequencing in a study of graft-versus-host responses after intestinal transplantation. About the research overall: Anti-thymocyte globulin induction, then tacrolimus and steroids for two to four years, went to all recipients. Study-wide points: Recipient marrow showed GvH clones, some seen first in ileum or blood.

CDR3 length: 14 residues. J was trimmed by 5 bases and V by 3 bases; bases with no gene match: 7. Germline V gene sequence: CDR1 KGHSH, CDR2 LQKENI. Here immunoSEQ multiplex PCR was the method, and the copy in TCRdb shows in-frame clones only, minus some. The sample has about 89,000 clones; roughly 91% are singletons. For this clone: Its antigen remains unidentified.

The clonotype was recovered from a human donor who received an intestinal transplant. This material consisted of unstimulated CD4+ T cells sorted from spleen or lymph node cells, taken before intestinal transplant. V and J are TRBV18 and TRBJ2-7; 7 bases map to TRBD1. For the CDR3, the DNA is TGTGCCAGCTCACCCTTGACAGGGAGCAACGAGCAGTACTTC. Its protein is CASSPLTGSNEQYF.